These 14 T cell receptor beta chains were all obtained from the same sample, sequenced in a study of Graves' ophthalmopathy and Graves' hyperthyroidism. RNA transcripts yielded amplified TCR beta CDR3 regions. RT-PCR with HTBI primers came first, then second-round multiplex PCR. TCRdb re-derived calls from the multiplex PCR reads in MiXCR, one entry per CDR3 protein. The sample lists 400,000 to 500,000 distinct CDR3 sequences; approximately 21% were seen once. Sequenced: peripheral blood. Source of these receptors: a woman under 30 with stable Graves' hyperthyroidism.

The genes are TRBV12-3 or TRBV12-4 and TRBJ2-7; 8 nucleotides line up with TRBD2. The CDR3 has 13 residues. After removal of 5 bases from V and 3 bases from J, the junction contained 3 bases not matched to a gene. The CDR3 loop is CASSTGGIYEQYF. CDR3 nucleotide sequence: TGTGCCAGCAGTACGGGAGGGATCTACGAGCAGTACTTC.

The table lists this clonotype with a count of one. In DNA form, the CDR3 reads TGTGCCAGCAGTTTTCGACAGGGGATCCATGGCTACACCTTC. Protein product: CASSFRQGIHGYTF. This sequence joins TRBV12-3 or TRBV12-4 and TRBJ1-2; 8 positions match TRBD1. This CDR3 is built from 14 residues. With 3 bases clipped from V and 6 bases from J, the junction kept 6 bases outside the gene matches.

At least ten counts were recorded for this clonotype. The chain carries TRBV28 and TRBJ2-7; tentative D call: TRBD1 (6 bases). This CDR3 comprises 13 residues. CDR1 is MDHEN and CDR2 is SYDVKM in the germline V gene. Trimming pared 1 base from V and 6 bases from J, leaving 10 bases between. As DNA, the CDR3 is TGTGCCAGCAGTTTATCGGACAGAGTCGAGCAGTACTTC. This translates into CASSLSDRVEQYF. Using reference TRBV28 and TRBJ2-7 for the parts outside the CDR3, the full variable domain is DVKVTQSSRYLVKRTGEKVFLECVQDMDHENMFWYRQDPGLGLRLIYFSYDVKMKEKGDIPEGYSVSREKKERFSLILESASTNQTSMYLCASSLSDRVEQYFGPGTRLTVT.

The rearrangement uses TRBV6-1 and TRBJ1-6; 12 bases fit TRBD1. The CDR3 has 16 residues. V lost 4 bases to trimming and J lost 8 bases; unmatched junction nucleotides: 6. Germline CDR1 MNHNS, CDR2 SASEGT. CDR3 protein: CASSGGQGARDSPLHF. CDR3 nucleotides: TGTGCCAGCAGTGGGGGACAGGGGGCGAGGGATTCACCCCTCCACTTT.

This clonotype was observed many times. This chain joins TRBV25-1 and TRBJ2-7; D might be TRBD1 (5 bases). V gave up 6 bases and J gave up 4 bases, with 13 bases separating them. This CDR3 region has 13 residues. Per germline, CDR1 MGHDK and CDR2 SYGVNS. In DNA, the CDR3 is TGTGCCAGCAGAGTGCAGGGTAGGTACGAGCAGTACTTC. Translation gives CASRVQGRYEQYF.

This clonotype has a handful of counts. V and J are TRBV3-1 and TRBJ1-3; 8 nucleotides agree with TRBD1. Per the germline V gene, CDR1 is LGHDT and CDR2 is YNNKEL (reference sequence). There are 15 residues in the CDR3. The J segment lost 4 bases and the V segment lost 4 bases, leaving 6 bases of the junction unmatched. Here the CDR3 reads CASSPRQGNGNTIYF. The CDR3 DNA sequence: TGTGCCAGCAGCCCACGACAGGGGAACGGAAACACCATATATTTT.

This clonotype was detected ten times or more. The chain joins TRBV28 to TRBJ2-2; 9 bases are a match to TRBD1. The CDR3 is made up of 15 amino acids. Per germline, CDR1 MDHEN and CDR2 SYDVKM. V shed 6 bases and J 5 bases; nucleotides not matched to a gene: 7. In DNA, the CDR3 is TGTGCCAGCAGCCAACAGGGGGCGCTGACCGGGGAGCTGTTTTTT. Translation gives CASSQQGALTGELFF. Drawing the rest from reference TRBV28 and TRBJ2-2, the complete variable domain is DVKVTQSSRYLVKRTGEKVFLECVQDMDHENMFWYRQDPGLGLRLIYFSYDVKMKEKGDIPEGYSVSREKKERFSLILESASTNQTSMYLCASSQQGALTGELFFGEGSRLTVL.

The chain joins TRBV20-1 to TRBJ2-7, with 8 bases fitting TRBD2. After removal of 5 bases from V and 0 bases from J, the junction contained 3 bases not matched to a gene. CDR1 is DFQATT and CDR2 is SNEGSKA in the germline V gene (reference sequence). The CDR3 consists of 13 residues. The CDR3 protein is CSASGLDSYEQYF. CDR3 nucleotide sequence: TGCAGTGCTTCGGGACTAGACTCCTACGAGCAGTACTTC.

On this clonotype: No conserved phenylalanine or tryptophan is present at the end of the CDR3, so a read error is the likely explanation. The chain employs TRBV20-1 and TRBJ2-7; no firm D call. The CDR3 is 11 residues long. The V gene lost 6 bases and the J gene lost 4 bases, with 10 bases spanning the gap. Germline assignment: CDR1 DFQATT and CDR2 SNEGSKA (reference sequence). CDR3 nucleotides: TGCAGTGCCCACTTGCGATACGAGCAGTACTTG. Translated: CSAHLRYEQYL.

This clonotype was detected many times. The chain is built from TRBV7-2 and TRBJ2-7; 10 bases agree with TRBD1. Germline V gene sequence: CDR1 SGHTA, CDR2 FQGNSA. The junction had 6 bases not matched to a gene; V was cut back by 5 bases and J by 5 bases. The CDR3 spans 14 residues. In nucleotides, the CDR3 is TGTGCCAGCAGCCTGGACAGGGGGTCCGACGAGCAGTACTTC. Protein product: CASSLDRGSDEQYF.

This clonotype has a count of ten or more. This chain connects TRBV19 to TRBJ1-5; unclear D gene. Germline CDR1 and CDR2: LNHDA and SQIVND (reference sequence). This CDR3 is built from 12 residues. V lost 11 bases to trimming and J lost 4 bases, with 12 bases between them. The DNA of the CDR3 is TGTGCCTCGAGGGTCCAAAATCAGCCCCAGCATTTT. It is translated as CASRVQNQPQHF.

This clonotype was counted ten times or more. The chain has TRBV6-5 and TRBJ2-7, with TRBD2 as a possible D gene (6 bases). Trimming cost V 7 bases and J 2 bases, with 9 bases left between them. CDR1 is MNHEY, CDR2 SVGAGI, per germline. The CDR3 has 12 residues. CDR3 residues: CASKAGTYEQYF. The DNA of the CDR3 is TGTGCCAGCAAGGCGGGGACCTACGAGCAGTACTTC.

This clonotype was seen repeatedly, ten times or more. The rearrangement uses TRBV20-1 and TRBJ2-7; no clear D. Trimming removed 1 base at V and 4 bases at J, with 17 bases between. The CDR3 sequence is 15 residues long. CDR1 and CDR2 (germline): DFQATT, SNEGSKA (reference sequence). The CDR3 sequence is CSARGFSLGEYEQYF. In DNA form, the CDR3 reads TGCAGTGCTAGAGGTTTTAGTCTAGGTGAATACGAGCAGTACTTC.

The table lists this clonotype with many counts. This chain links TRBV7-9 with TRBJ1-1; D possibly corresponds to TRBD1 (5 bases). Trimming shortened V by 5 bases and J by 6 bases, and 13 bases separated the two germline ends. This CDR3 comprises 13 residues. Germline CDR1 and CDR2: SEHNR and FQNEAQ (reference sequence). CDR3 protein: CASSKRVGAEAFF. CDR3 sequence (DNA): TGTGCCAGCAGCAAGAGAGTAGGGGCTGAAGCTTTCTTT. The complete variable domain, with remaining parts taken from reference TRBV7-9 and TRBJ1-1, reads DTGVSQNPRHKITKRGQNVTFRCDPISEHNRLYWYRQTLGQGPEFLTYFQNEAQLEKSRLLSDRFSAERPKGSFSTLEIQRTEQGDSAMYLCASSKRVGAEAFFGQGTRLTVV.